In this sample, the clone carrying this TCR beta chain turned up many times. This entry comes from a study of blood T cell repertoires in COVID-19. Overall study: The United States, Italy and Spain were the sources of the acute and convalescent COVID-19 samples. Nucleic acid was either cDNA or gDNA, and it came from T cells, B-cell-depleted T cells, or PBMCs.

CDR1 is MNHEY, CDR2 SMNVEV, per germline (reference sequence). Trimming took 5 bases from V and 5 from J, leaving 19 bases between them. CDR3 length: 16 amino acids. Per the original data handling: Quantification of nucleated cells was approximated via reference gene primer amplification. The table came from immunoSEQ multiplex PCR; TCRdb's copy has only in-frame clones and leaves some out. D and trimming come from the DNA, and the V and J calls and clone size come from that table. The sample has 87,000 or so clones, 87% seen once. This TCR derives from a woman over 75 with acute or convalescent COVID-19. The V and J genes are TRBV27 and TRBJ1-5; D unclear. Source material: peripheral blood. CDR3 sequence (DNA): TGTGCCAGCAGTCCACACCCGACCAGGTTAGATCAGCCCCAGCATTTT. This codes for CASSPHPTRLDQPQHF.